This T cell receptor (beta chain) was profiled in a study of CD8 T cells in Susac syndrome. With random hexamers, 0.5 to 1 ug RNA was reverse transcribed. A multiplex approach, immunoSEQ multiplex PCR, amplified TCR beta CDR3 across 54 Vbeta and 13 Jbeta. TCRdb analysed the immunoSEQ multiplex PCR reads with MiXCR anew, one entry per CDR3 protein. The sample has approximately 190,000 distinct CDR3 sequences; 95% are singletons. V was clipped by 3 bases and J by 3 bases; unmatched bases: 2. This CDR3 is built from 14 residues. The chain couples TRBV12-3 or TRBV12-4 to TRBJ2-7, with 10 bases aligning to TRBD2. The sample taken for sequencing was CD8+ T cells from PBMCs. This receptor was taken from a human donor with Susac syndrome. The CDR3 spells CASSFGLADYEQYF. The CDR3 region has the DNA TGTGCCAGCAGTTTTGGACTAGCGGACTACGAGCAGTACTTC.